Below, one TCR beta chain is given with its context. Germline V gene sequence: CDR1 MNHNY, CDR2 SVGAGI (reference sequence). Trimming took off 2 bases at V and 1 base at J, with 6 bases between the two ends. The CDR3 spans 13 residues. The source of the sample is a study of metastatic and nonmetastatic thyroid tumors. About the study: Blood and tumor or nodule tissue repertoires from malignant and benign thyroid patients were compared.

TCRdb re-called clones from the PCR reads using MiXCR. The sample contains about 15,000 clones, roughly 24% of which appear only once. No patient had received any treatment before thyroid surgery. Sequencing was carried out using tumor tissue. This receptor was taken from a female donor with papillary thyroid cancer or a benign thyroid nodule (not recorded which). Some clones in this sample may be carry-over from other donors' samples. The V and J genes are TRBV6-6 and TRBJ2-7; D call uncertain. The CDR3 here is CASSYGKSYEQYF. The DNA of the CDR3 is TGTGCCAGCAGTTACGGCAAGTCCTACGAGCAGTACTTC.